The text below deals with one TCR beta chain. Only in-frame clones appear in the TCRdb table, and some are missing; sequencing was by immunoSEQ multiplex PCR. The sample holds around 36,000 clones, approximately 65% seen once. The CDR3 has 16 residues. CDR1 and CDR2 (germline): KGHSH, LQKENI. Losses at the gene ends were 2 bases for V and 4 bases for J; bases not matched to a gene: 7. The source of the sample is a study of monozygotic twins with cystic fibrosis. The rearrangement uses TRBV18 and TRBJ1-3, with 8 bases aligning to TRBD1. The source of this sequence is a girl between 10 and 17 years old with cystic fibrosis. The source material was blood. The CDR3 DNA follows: TGTGCCAGCTCACCAATTGTGGGACAGGACGGAAACACCATATATTTT. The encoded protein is CASSPIVGQDGNTIYF.